What follows describes a single T cell receptor beta chain. What it binds is unknown. Generated by immunoSEQ multiplex PCR, the TCRdb table keeps only in-frame clones and is missing some. The sample consists of 20,000 to 30,000 clones, 60% to 85% of them appearing once. The data originate from a study of OX40 agonist ivuxolimab in advanced cancers. Collection of blood occurred at baseline, at cycle 4 day 1, and at cycle 7 day 1. General study points: CD4+ and CD8+ T cells in blood underwent clonal expansion by week 6 at 0.1 to 3.0 mg/kg. Some of the nonresponding patients also showed low levels of normalized T-cell clonal expansion.

The sequences come from CD4+ or CD8+ T cells sorted from blood, collected in a trial of the OX40 agonist ivuxolimab. This TCR was sampled from an adult with an advanced solid tumor such as melanoma, head and neck, liver or kidney cancer.

CDR3 protein: CASSLRGGDLSGELFF. Here the CDR3 DNA reads TGTGCCAGCAGCTTACGGGGGGGGGACCTGTCCGGGGAGCTGTTTTTT. The chain couples TRBV9 to TRBJ2-2, with 8 bases that match TRBD2. V was pared by 4 bases and J by 6 bases, with 11 bases of the junction left unmatched. Germline V gene data show CDR1 as SGDLS and CDR2 as YYNGEE. The CDR3 sequence is 16 residues long.